Following are 14 T cell receptor beta chains from one sample sequenced in a study of radiotherapy plus CTLA-4 blockade in lung cancer. The table came from immunoSEQ multiplex PCR; TCRdb's copy has only in-frame clones and leaves some out. Of about 51,000 clones in the sample, roughly 77% were seen once. Source: peripheral blood, taken from a patient treated with radiotherapy plus ipilimumab. The receptors were gathered from a human donor with non-small cell lung cancer whose response to radiotherapy plus ipilimumab could not be evaluated.

V usage is TRBV9 and J usage is TRBJ2-5, with 7 positions matching TRBD1. J gave up 4 bases and V 1 base, and 10 bases lay outside the gene matches. CDR1 is SGDLS and CDR2 is YYNGEE in the germline V gene. The CDR3 runs to 16 residues. CDR3 residues: CASSVTPTGAGETQYF. The CDR3 DNA is TGTGCCAGCAGCGTAACCCCCACAGGGGCGGGAGAGACCCAGTACTTC. The full variable domain, in which reference TRBV9 and TRBJ2-5 provide the parts outside the CDR3, is DSGVTQTPKHLITATGQRVTLRCSPRSGDLSVYWYQQSLDQGLQFLIQYYNGEERAKGNILERFSAQQFPDLHSELNLSSLELGDSALYFCASSVTPTGAGETQYFGPGTRLLVL.

V and J are TRBV4-3 and TRBJ2-1; D is perhaps TRBD2 (6 bases). The germline CDR1 and CDR2 sequences are LGHNA and YSLEER. The CDR3 contains 17 residues. Trimming cost V 1 base and J 1 base, with 14 bases left between them. In DNA, the CDR3 is TGCGCCAGCAGCCAAGTGGCCGGGAGCGGGTCCTACAATGAGCAGTTCTTC. Encoded protein: CASSQVAGSGSYNEQFF.

The sample holds a few counts of this clone. The V and J genes are TRBV10-3 and TRBJ1-3, with 8 positions matching TRBD1. The CDR3 contains 18 residues. Germline loops: CDR1 ENHRY, CDR2 SYGVKD. V lost 2 bases, J lost 0 bases, and 9 bases stayed unmatched. CDR3 coding DNA: TGTGCCATCAGTGAGGGACAGGGAGGTACCCGCTCTGGAAACACCATATATTTT. It codes for CAISEGQGGTRSGNTIYF.

This chain connects TRBV9 to TRBJ2-3; possibly TRBD2 for D (7 bases). Trimming cost V 1 base and J 5 bases, with 11 bases left between them. The CDR3 has 14 residues. Germline assignment: CDR1 SGDLS and CDR2 YYNGEE. The chain's CDR3 is CASSVRGAGDTQYF. In DNA form, the CDR3 reads TGTGCCAGCAGCGTACGGGGGGCTGGAGATACGCAGTATTTT.

The CDR3 DNA reads as TGTGCCAGCAGCACAGGGGAGACCCAGTACTTC. Its translation: CASSTGETQYF. This rearrangement joins TRBV7-9 to TRBJ2-5, with a tentative D call TRBD1 (6 bases). The V gene lost 5 bases and the J gene lost 5 bases, with 6 bases spanning the gap. There are 11 residues in the CDR3. From germline, CDR1 is SEHNR and CDR2 FQNEAQ (reference sequence).

This clone occurred a few times. The CDR3 loop reads CAISELAGQGRTQYF. CDR3 DNA sequence: TGTGCCATCAGTGAACTAGCGGGCCAGGGTAGGACGCAGTATTTT. This chain connects TRBV10-3 to TRBJ2-3; TRBD2 matches at 9 bases. V lost 3 bases, J lost 9 bases, and 10 bases stayed unmatched. Germline lookup yields CDR1 ENHRY and CDR2 SYGVKD. This CDR3 comprises 15 residues.

This clone was observed a handful of times. The V and J genes are TRBV5-6 and TRBJ2-3, with TRBD2 identical over 12 bases. Germline CDR1 reads SGHDT; CDR2 reads YYEEEE. Trimming at V came to 0 bases and at J to 2 bases, leaving 7 bases not matched to a gene. CDR3 length equals 18 residues. In DNA, the CDR3 is TGTGCCAGCAGCTTGGGGGAACTAGCGGGGGGCCCCACAGATACGCAGTATTTT. It specifies CASSLGELAGGPTDTQYF.

As concerns this clone: Relative to the germline gene, one junction end is altered; a read error may explain this. J is TRBJ1-1 and V is TRBV6-5; TRBD1 matches at 7 bases. Germline CDR1 MNHEY, CDR2 SVGAGI. CDR3 length: 14 residues. This chain's CDR3 is CASSTLQGNPEAFF. The CDR3, as DNA: TGTGCCAGCAGTACCCTACAGGGGAACCCTGAAGCTTTCTTT.

CDR3 nucleotides: TGTGCCAGCAGCTCGGGACAGGCCGGGGAAAAACTGTTTTTT. Its translation: CASSSGQAGEKLFF. This sequence joins TRBV7-2 and TRBJ1-4, with 8 bases matching TRBD1. Unmatched junction bases numbered 6, after V lost 4 bases and J lost 8 bases. This CDR3 contains 14 residues. CDR1 is SGHTA, CDR2 FQGNSA, per germline.

V gene TRBV25-1 combines with J gene TRBJ2-1, with D tentatively TRBD1 (5 bases). The CDR3 is 13 amino acids. Per germline, CDR1 MGHDK and CDR2 SYGVNS. Trimming left V 7 bases short and J 4 bases short, with 11 bases between. CDR3 region: CASTVSGYNEQFF. CDR3 DNA: TGTGCCAGCACCGTCTCAGGGTACAATGAGCAGTTCTTC.

The genes are TRBV6-6 and TRBJ1-2, with TRBD1 identical over 7 bases. Germline loops: CDR1 MNHNY, CDR2 SVGAGI (reference sequence). The V segment lost 7 bases and the J segment 5 bases; nucleotides outside the gene matches: 13. The CDR3 loop spans 15 amino acids. The CDR3 DNA reads TGTGCCAGCACCCCCGGGGACAGTGATACTTATGGCTACACCTTC. It encodes CASTPGDSDTYGYTF.

The V call is TRBV7-3, the J call TRBJ1-2; 7 bases align to TRBD1. CDR3 length: 17 amino acids. V was clipped by 0 bases and J by 6 bases; unmatched bases: 13. CDR1 SGHTA and CDR2 FQGTGA come from the germline V gene. This CDR3 reads CASSLTPSLRDSDGYTF. In nucleotides, the CDR3 is TGTGCCAGCAGCTTAACCCCAAGCCTTCGGGACAGCGATGGCTACACCTTC.

J is TRBJ2-1 and V is TRBV2; 10 positions match TRBD1. The V segment lost 5 bases and the J segment 1 base; nucleotides outside the gene matches: 2. CDR1 is SNHLY, CDR2 FYNNEI, per germline. This CDR3 has 15 residues. DNA for the CDR3: TGTGCCAGCAGTCGGGACAGGGGATCCTACAATGAGCAGTTCTTC. Encoded protein: CASSRDRGSYNEQFF.

The chain has TRBV7-9 and TRBJ1-1, with D possibly matching TRBD1 (5 bases). CDR1 SEHNR and CDR2 FQNEAQ come from the germline V gene (reference sequence). Trimming stripped 5 bases from V and 1 base from J, with 14 bases between. The CDR3 is 15 amino acids. CDR3 sequence: CASSITGFGNTEAFF. The CDR3 bases are TGTGCCAGCAGCATCACAGGTTTCGGGAACACTGAAGCTTTCTTT. The whole variable domain, remainder taken from reference TRBV7-9 and TRBJ1-1, is DTGVSQNPRHKITKRGQNVTFRCDPISEHNRLYWYRQTLGQGPEFLTYFQNEAQLEKSRLLSDRFSAERPKGSFSTLEIQRTEQGDSAMYLCASSITGFGNTEAFFGQGTRLTVV.